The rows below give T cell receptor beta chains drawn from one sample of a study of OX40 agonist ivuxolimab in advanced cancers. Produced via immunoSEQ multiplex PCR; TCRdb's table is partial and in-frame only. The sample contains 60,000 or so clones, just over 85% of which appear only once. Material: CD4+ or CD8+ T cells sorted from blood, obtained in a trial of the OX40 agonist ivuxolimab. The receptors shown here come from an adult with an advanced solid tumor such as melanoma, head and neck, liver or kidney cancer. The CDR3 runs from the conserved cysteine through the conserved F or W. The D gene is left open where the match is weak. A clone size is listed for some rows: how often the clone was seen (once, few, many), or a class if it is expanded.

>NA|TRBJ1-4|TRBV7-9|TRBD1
CASRDGRDSANEKLFF
TGTGCCAGCAGGGACGGCCGGGACAGCGCTAATGAAAAACTGTTTTTT
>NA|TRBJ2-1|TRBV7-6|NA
CASSKSGIEQFF
TGTGCCAGCAGCAAATCGGGTATTGAGCAGTTCTTC
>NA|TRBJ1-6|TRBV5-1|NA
CASSGRDRLSSSHSPLHF
TGCGCCAGCAGCGGAAGGGACCGACTGTCCTCATCCCATTCACCCCTCCACTTT
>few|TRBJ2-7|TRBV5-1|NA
CASSLDNYEQYF
TGCGCCAGCAGCTTGGACAACTACGAGCAGTACTTC
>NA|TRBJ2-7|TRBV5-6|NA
CASSLGPGAPYEQYF
TGTGCCAGCAGCTTGGGCCCCGGGGCCCCCTACGAGCAGTACTTC
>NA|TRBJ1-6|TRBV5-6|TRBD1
CASSFRDRYNSPLHF
TGTGCCAGCAGCTTTCGGGACAGATATAATTCACCCCTCCACTTT
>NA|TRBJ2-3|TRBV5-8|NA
CASSRVARTDTQYF
TGTGCCAGCAGCAGGGTTGCGCGCACAGATACGCAGTATTTT
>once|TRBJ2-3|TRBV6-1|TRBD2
CASSEVRGGGQQYF
TGTGCCAGCAGTGAAGTTCGGGGGGGAGGGCAGCAGTATTTT
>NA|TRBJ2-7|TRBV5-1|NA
CASSSPPGEEQYF
TGCGCCAGCAGCTCACCGCCAGGGGAAGAGCAGTACTTC
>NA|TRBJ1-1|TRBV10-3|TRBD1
CARNRGENTEAFF
TGTGCCAGAAACAGGGGGGAGAACACTGAAGCTTTCTTT
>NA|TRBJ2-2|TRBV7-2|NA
CASSWGRARTGTGELFF
TGTGCCAGCAGCTGGGGGCGGGCCCGAACCGGAACCGGGGAGCTGTTTTTT
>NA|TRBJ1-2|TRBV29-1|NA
CSVDRGADYGYTF
TGCAGCGTTGACCGGGGGGCGGATTATGGCTACACCTTC
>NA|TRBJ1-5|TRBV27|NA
CASSLRPGSAGNQPQHF
TGTGCCAGCAGTCTCCGGCCAGGGTCGGCGGGCAATCAGCCCCAGCATTTT
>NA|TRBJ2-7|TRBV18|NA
CASSPRQGGLEQYF
TGTGCCAGCTCGCCTCGACAAGGTGGGCTCGAGCAGTACTTC
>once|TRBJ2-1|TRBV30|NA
CAWSHYNEQFF
TGTGCCTGGAGTCACTACAATGAGCAGTTCTTC
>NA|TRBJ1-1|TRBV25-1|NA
CASSELGREAFF
TGTGCCAGCAGTGAACTAGGGAGGGAAGCTTTCTTT
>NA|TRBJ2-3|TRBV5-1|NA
CASSLTAGAPSTDTQYF
TGCGCCAGCAGCTTGACGGCCGGGGCGCCTAGCACAGATACGCAGTATTTT
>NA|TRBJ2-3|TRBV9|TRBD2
CASSVDSSGGSTDTQYF
TGTGCCAGCAGCGTAGATTCCAGCGGGGGATCCACAGATACGCAGTATTTT
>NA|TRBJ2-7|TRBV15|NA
CATSRMDSSYEQYF
TGTGCCACCAGCAGAATGGACAGCTCCTACGAGCAGTACTTC
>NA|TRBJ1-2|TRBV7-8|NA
CASSSEGIRYGYTF
TGTGCCAGCAGCTCGGAGGGGATTCGCTATGGCTACACCTTC
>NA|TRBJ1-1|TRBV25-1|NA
CASSEHQGSTEAFF
TGTGCCAGCAGTGAACACCAGGGTAGCACTGAAGCTTTCTTT
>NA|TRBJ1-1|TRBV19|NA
CASRAGPSNTEAFF
TGTGCCAGTAGGGCGGGACCCTCAAACACTGAAGCTTTCTTT
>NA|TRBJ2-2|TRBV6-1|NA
CAGRGANTGELFF
TGTGCCGGCCGGGGTGCGAACACCGGGGAGCTGTTTTTT
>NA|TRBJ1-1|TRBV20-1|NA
CSARDVTEAFF
TGCAGTGCTAGAGATGTCACTGAAGCTTTCTTT
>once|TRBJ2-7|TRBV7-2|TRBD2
CASSPELAGGGTYEQYF
TGTGCCAGCAGTCCGGAACTAGCGGGGGGAGGAACCTACGAGCAGTACTTC
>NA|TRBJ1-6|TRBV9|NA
CASSVAGGGSPLHF
TGTGCCAGCAGCGTAGCTGGTGGGGGATCACCCCTCCACTTT
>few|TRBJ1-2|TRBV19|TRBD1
CASSIASRTGPPNYGYTF
TGTGCCAGTAGTATAGCCTCTCGGACAGGGCCACCTAACTATGGCTACACCTTC
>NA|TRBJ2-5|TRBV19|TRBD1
CATMDRGGKETQYF
TGTGCCACCATGGACAGGGGGGGGAAAGAGACCCAGTACTTC
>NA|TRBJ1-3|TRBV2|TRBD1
CASSPPGQLGNTIYF
TGTGCCAGCAGCCCCCCGGGACAGCTTGGAAACACCATATATTTT